These T cell receptor beta chains were read from a single sample in a study of blood T cell repertoires in COVID-19. The table came from immunoSEQ multiplex PCR; TCRdb's copy has only in-frame clones and leaves some out. Seen here are roughly 150,000 clones, about 80% observed once, and the top ten hold 9.5% to 13%. The source material was peripheral blood. These receptors originate from a man in his 70s with active or convalescent COVID-19. The CDR3 runs from the conserved cysteine through the conserved F or W. A D gene is named only where the DNA matches it firmly. Expanded clones are given a class, and other clones once, few, many or no size at all.

D gene: -; J gene: TRBJ1-2; V gene: TRBV2; clone size: -; CDR3 protein: CASTGGSYGYTF; CDR3 DNA: TGTGCCAGCACCGGGGGGAGCTATGGCTACACCTTC
D gene: -; J gene: TRBJ2-7; V gene: TRBV30; clone size: -; CDR3 protein: CAWNLLSGDLYEQYF; CDR3 DNA: TGTGCCTGGAATCTCCTGTCAGGGGACCTCTACGAGCAGTACTTC
D gene: -; J gene: TRBJ2-3; V gene: TRBV6-2/TRBV6-3; clone size: once; CDR3 protein: CASSYGAASGTQYF; CDR3 DNA: TGTGCCAGCAGTTACGGGGCAGCTTCAGGTACGCAGTATTTT
D gene: -; J gene: TRBJ2-7; V gene: TRBV7-2; clone size: -; CDR3 protein: CASSHGRGGGRWSYEQYF; CDR3 DNA: TGTGCCAGCAGCCACGGCCGAGGGGGGGGGCGCTGGTCCTACGAGCAGTACTTC
D gene: -; J gene: TRBJ1-5; V gene: TRBV5-5; clone size: -; CDR3 protein: CASSLGPGKGQPQHF; CDR3 DNA: TGTGCCAGCAGCTTGGGACCCGGGAAGGGTCAGCCCCAGCATTTT
D gene: -; J gene: TRBJ1-6; V gene: TRBV5-6; clone size: few; CDR3 protein: CASSLFGEGSPLHF; CDR3 DNA: TGTGCCAGCAGCTTGTTCGGGGAAGGATCACCCCTCCACTTT
D gene: TRBD1; J gene: TRBJ2-7; V gene: TRBV18; clone size: -; CDR3 protein: CASSQGQGFYEQYF; CDR3 DNA: TGTGCCAGCTCACAGGGACAGGGATTCTACGAGCAGTACTTC
D gene: TRBD1; J gene: TRBJ1-5; V gene: TRBV9; clone size: once; CDR3 protein: CASSATGNQPQHF; CDR3 DNA: TGTGCCAGCAGCGCGACAGGGAACCAGCCCCAGCATTTT
D gene: TRBD1; J gene: TRBJ1-4; V gene: TRBV5-6; clone size: once; CDR3 protein: CASSFRDRGTGEKLFF; CDR3 DNA: TGTGCCAGCAGCTTCCGGGACAGGGGGACGGGTGAAAAACTGTTTTTT
D gene: -; J gene: TRBJ2-2; V gene: TRBV3-1/TRBV3-2; clone size: -; CDR3 protein: CASSPRTGELFF; CDR3 DNA: TGTGCCAGCAGCCCTCGCACCGGGGAGCTGTTTTTT
D gene: -; J gene: TRBJ1-1; V gene: TRBV5-1; clone size: -; CDR3 protein: CASSFSRANTEAFF; CDR3 DNA: TGCGCCAGCAGCTTTTCCAGGGCGAACACTGAAGCTTTCTTT
D gene: TRBD2; J gene: TRBJ2-3; V gene: TRBV10-3; clone size: -; CDR3 protein: CAINRGGSTDTQYF; CDR3 DNA: TGTGCCATCAATCGGGGGGGGAGCACAGATACGCAGTATTTT
D gene: TRBD2; J gene: TRBJ2-3; V gene: TRBV9; clone size: -; CDR3 protein: CASSVSGGMSTDTQYF; CDR3 DNA: TGTGCCAGCAGCGTTAGCGGGGGGATGAGCACAGATACGCAGTATTTT
D gene: TRBD2; J gene: TRBJ2-1; V gene: TRBV6-5; clone size: -; CDR3 protein: CASSFARTSGRNEQFF; CDR3 DNA: TGTGCCAGCAGTTTCGCGAGGACTAGCGGGAGAAATGAGCAGTTCTTC
D gene: -; J gene: TRBJ2-7; V gene: TRBV6-2/TRBV6-3; clone size: -; CDR3 protein: CASSRRLGPTAAEQYF; CDR3 DNA: TGTGCCAGCAGTCGGAGACTAGGACCGACCGCCGCCGAGCAGTACTTC